The 10 T cell receptor beta chains below all came from one sample that was sequenced in a study of neurological immune-mediated disorders. TCRdb used MiXCR to reprocess the 5' RACE reads, holding one entry per CDR3 protein. The table includes tens of thousands of distinct CDR3 sequences, around 10% detected once. Material for sequencing was PBMCs. The receptor set was obtained from a man aged 35 to 55 in good health.

This clonotype showed up many times. The rearrangement uses TRBV25-1 and TRBJ2-3; D possibly corresponds to TRBD2 (6 bases). This CDR3 has 17 residues. V dropped 2 bases and J dropped 6 bases, with 21 bases sitting between them. Germline assignment: CDR1 MGHDK and CDR2 SYGVNS. The chain's CDR3 is CASSETGRLASGDTQYF. CDR3 nucleotides: TGTGCCAGCAGTGAAACAGGACGGCTAGCGAGCGGTGATACGCAGTATTTT.

This clonotype was seen a few times. The chain uses TRBV27 and TRBJ2-6, with D perhaps matching TRBD2 (5 bases). The CDR3 is 19 residues long. V was shortened by 10 bases and J by 3 bases, with 28 bases between the two germline ends. From germline, CDR1 is MNHEY and CDR2 SMNVEV (reference sequence). In DNA, the CDR3 is TGTGCCACCTCAAAGGTTAGAGGGAAGGAATGGGTTGGGGCCAACGTCCTGACTTTC. It codes for CATSKVRGKEWVGANVLTF.

This clonotype was recorded at least ten times. The chain has TRBV29-1 and TRBJ2-7; 8 nucleotides align to TRBD1. Germline CDR1 and CDR2: SQVTM and ANQGSEA. V was clipped by 4 bases and J by 1 base; unmatched bases: 6. This CDR3 has 14 residues. The CDR3 loop is CSVVGTGSSYEQYF. DNA for the CDR3: TGCAGCGTTGTCGGGACAGGATCTTCCTACGAGCAGTACTTC.

With regard to this clonotype: A junction end diverges from the germline sequence, so it may reflect a read error. J is TRBJ2-7 and V is TRBV3-1; no reliable D call. The CDR3 extends over 13 amino acids. The V gene's germline CDR1 is LGHDT and CDR2 YNNKEL (reference sequence). The CDR3 nucleotides read TGTACCAGCAGCCGGGTTCCCACCTACGAGCAGTACTTC. Translating it yields CTSSRVPTYEQYF.

The sample holds many counts of this clonotype. The chain couples TRBV5-5 to TRBJ2-3, with 9 bases identical to TRBD2. Germline lookup yields CDR1 SGHKS and CDR2 YYEKEE (reference sequence). The CDR3 is made up of 15 amino acids. Germline trimming cut 4 bases from V and 4 bases from J; bases unmatched to any gene: 7. The CDR3 reads CASSRTAGGSDTQYF. In DNA, the CDR3 is TGTGCCAGCAGCCGCACGGCGGGGGGGTCAGATACGCAGTATTTT.

Many counts were recorded for this clonotype. The J gene is TRBJ2-7, the V gene TRBV6-5; 12 bases fit TRBD2. CDR1 MNHEY and CDR2 SVGAGI come from the germline V gene. The V segment lost 4 bases and the J segment 0 bases; nucleotides outside the gene matches: 4. CDR3 size: 16 residues. The CDR3, as DNA: TGTGCCAGCAGTTCCGGACTAGCGGGGATCTCCTACGAGCAGTACTTC. As protein: CASSSGLAGISYEQYF.

There are many counts of this clonotype. The J gene is TRBJ1-1, the V gene TRBV9; D gene unclear. The germline gives CDR1 SGDLS, CDR2 YYNGEE. V was trimmed by 0 bases and J by 1 base, leaving 10 bases between them. The length of the CDR3 is 15 residues. The CDR3 DNA reads TGTGCCAGCAGCGTAGTTCCCAGCCCGAACACTGAAGCTTTCTTT. This gives the protein CASSVVPSPNTEAFF.

Many counts were recorded for this clonotype. J is TRBJ2-7 and V is TRBV29-1; the match to TRBD2 covers 7 bases. Trimming took 1 base from V and 0 from J; bases not matched to a gene: 6. Germline V gene sequence: CDR1 SQVTM, CDR2 ANQGSEA. The CDR3 sequence is 15 residues long. The CDR3 is CSVEGKRGSSYEQYF. CDR3 DNA sequence: TGCAGCGTTGAAGGGAAGCGGGGTAGCTCCTACGAGCAGTACTTC.

This clonotype has at least ten counts. V usage is TRBV6-6 and J usage is TRBJ2-1; 7 nucleotides line up with TRBD1. The CDR3 is 16 amino acids. Trimming at V came to 5 bases and at J to 9 bases, leaving 16 bases not matched to a gene. The V gene's germline CDR1 is MNHNY and CDR2 SVGAGI (reference sequence). DNA of the CDR3: TGTGCCAGCAGTAGAGTACCGGGACAGACCTCCAGTGAGCAGTTCTTC. Translating gives CASSRVPGQTSSEQFF.

At least ten counts were recorded for this clonotype. The CDR3 region is CASSPFSGGEPKSYNEQFF. CDR3 bases: TGTGCCAGCAGCCCCTTTAGCGGGGGGGAACCGAAATCCTACAATGAGCAGTTCTTC. The V and J genes are TRBV7-8 and TRBJ2-1; 11 bases agree with TRBD2. The CDR3 sequence is 19 residues long. The V segment lost 5 bases and the J segment 1 base; nucleotides outside the gene matches: 13. Per germline, CDR1 SGHVS and CDR2 FQNEAQ.